The 7 T cell receptor delta chains listed next were all sequenced from one sample in a study of γδ T cells in repeated Plasmodium falciparum infection. Gammadelta T cells were flow-sorted from PBMC into Vgamma9/Vdelta2+ and Vdelta2-negative populations for bulk analysis. TCRdb reanalyzed the multiplex PCR reads using CATT. The sample lists about 50,000 delta-chain clones; 1.5% to 2% were seen once. What was sequenced was gamma-delta T cells from blood. The receptors come from a pool of human donors (malaria-infected and uninfected, not separated).

As concerns this clone: The translation of this DNA and the TCRdb protein of a much larger clone differ at residue 3, probably owing to a read error; the protein shown here is translated from the DNA. This chain uses TRDV1 with TRDJ1; weak D call: TRDD3 (8 bases). TCRdb leaves out the J gene; it was filled in here by matching the DNA to germline. Germline CDR1 is TSWWSYY and CDR2 is QGS. CDR3 length equals 24 residues. This CDR3 is CAPGAPLPFLQGWGTVKYTDKLIF. CDR3 DNA sequence: TGTGCTCCTGGGGCCCCACTACCCTTCCTCCAGGGCTGGGGGACCGTCAAGTACACCGATAAACTCATCTTT.

This clone came up a few times. A far larger clone is off by one base, so a read error is likely. The same CDR3 can be traced to other DNA sequences in this sample. The CDR3 nucleotides read TGTGCCTTTAATTCGCGTCACTTCCACTACTGGGGGATGAATATCCCCGATAAACTCATCTTT. Translated: CAFNSRHFHYWGMNIPDKLIF. This chain links TRDV3 with TRDJ1; 10 bases fit TRDD3. No J segment appears in TCRdb, so it was assigned here by matching the sequence to germline. CDR1 and CDR2 from the germline V gene are TVYSNPD and GDNSRS (reference sequence). This CDR3 region has 21 residues. The trim removed 1 base at V and 3 bases at J, leaving 26 bases unmatched. Looking up the rest from reference TRDV3 and TRDJ1 gives the full variable domain: CDKVTQSSPDQTVASGSEVVLLCTYDTVYSNPDLFWYRIRPDYSFQFVFYGDNSRSEGADFTQGRFSVKHILTQKAFHLVISPVRTEDSATYYCAFNSRHFHYWGMNIPDKLIFGKGTRVTVEP.

This clone was counted a few times. TCRdb's listed protein matches a much larger clone and diverges from this DNA's translation at residue 14, likely through a read error; the protein shown comes from the DNA. The chain joins TRDV2 to TRDJ1, with D possibly matching TRDD3 (5 bases). Germline matching of the DNA provided the J gene here, since TCRdb leaves it blank. The CDR3 is made up of 17 amino acids. Germline CDR1 is GEAIGNYY and CDR2 is EKD. For the CDR3, the DNA is TGTGCCTGTGAAGACTTGCTGGGTCCCAGAGGAGCCGATAGACTCATCTTT. Translation gives CACEDLLGPRGADRLIF.

Only a few counts were recorded for this clone. A read error likely explains this, since a far larger clone differs by one base. Other nucleotide sequences from this sample produce the same CDR3. The V call is TRDV1, the J call TRDJ1; 11 bases are a match to TRDD3. Because TCRdb records no J gene, it was assigned here through a match of the DNA to germline. Looked up from germline, CDR1 is TSWWSYY and CDR2 is QGS. V dropped 8 bases and J dropped 0; count of bases not matched to a gene: 29. The CDR3 is 23 residues long. The CDR3 region has the DNA TGTGCTCTTAGTTTCCTATTATTTCCATCGGTACTGGGGGATATCAACTACACCGATAAACTCATCTTT. This codes for CALSFLLFPSVLGDINYTDKLIF.

Details on this clone: The TCRdb protein comes from a much larger clone and disagrees with this DNA's translation at residue 13, likely due to a read error; the protein given here is derived from the DNA. This chain uses TRDV1 with TRDJ1, with 11 bases identical to TRDD3. Here the J gene was assigned by germline matching of the DNA, as TCRdb has none. The V gene end was trimmed by 1 base and the J gene end by 7 bases; junction bases not matched to a gene: 11. This CDR3 has 17 residues. Germline V CDR1 and CDR2: TSWWSYY, QGS. The CDR3 sequence: CALGEQGVNWGIGKLIF. In DNA form, the CDR3 reads TGTGCTCTTGGGGAACAGGGCGTTAACTGGGGGATAGGTAAACTCATCTTT.

This clone was detected many times. With a far larger clone one base away, a read error is the likely cause. Additional DNA sequences in this sample encode the identical CDR3. The chain has TRDV2 and TRDJ1; D may be TRDD3 (5 bases). TCRdb carries no J gene annotation; the J gene was assigned here by matching the DNA with germline. Germline CDR1 is GEAIGNYY and CDR2 is EKD. CDR3 length: 19 residues. As DNA, the CDR3 is TGTGCCTGTGACACCGTCTCGGGGGGGTCCCCGAGCCACACCGACAAACTCATCTTT. Translated: CACDTVSGGSPSHTDKLIF.

In this sample, this clone turned up many times. A far larger clone differs by one base, so this is likely a read error. CDR3 DNA: TGTGCCTGTGACACCCTAATACAAGGGACCGATAAACTCATCTTT. Translation: CACDTLIQGTDKLIF. The chain carries TRDV2 and TRDJ1; D remains unclear. The germline V and J ends were trimmed by 0 bases and 2 bases, with 12 bases remaining between them. Germline CDR1 GEAIGNYY, CDR2 EKD. The CDR3 contains 15 residues.